This paragraph reports one T cell receptor beta chain. Its antigen is currently unknown. Trimming shortened V by 0 bases and J by 6 bases, and 8 bases separated the two germline ends. The CDR3 is 13 residues long. Per germline, CDR1 SGHAT and CDR2 FQNNGV. The entry originates in a study of beta chain features in type 1 diabetes. Study-wide results and limits: Significant though moderate, a shortening of TCRB CDR3s appeared in all four CD4+ subsets of Type 1 diabetes patients. PCR, the amplification step, might favor shorter templates, equally in patients and controls. When VDJ junctions were examined, type 1 diabetes patients showed fewer insertions and more deletions.

Purity exceeded 98% in all sorted populations. The whole isolated RNA underwent reverse transcription, so sequencing captured expressed TCRB transcripts. Samples of naive, central memory and regulatory T cells yielded a mean of around 3.7 million reads. Assay: immunoSEQ multiplex PCR; the TCRdb copy retains only in-frame clones and omits some. This repertoire shows about 160,000 clones, 8% to 8.5% found once; its top ten account for 0.45% to 0.55%. Sequencing was done on a sample of central memory CD4+ T cells from blood. This sequence joins TRBV11-2 and TRBJ1-2; maybe TRBD1 (5 bases). This receptor was identified in a woman between 18 and 29 years old with type 1 diabetes. The CDR3: CASSLDRGDGYTF. DNA for the CDR3: TGTGCCAGCAGCTTAGATCGGGGGGATGGCTACACCTTC.